A selection of T cell receptor beta chains follows, all from one sample in a study of T cells in localized non-small cell lung cancer. TCRdb's copy holds only in-frame clones and misses some; the assay was immunoSEQ multiplex PCR. The sample has fewer than 50,000 clones, about 83% seen once. Sequences were derived from PBMCs, sampled before any cancer treatment. These TCRs come from a man between 40 and 69 years old with stage II lung adenocarcinoma. Each CDR3 is given with its conserved first and last residue. Fields, in order: D gene, J gene, V gene, CDR3 protein. D genes are given only for firm matches.

NA	TRBJ2-5	TRBV7-9	CASTEGGKETQYF
TRBD2	TRBJ2-7	TRBV11-2	CASSLGPSGYEQYF
NA	TRBJ2-3	TRBV5-4	CASRLTGRADTQYF
NA	TRBJ1-4	TRBV28	CASSQTVTNEKLFF
TRBD1	TRBJ1-2	TRBV6-6	CASSLRTGSSYGYTF
NA	TRBJ2-5	TRBV6-1	CAGGAQSQETQYF
NA	TRBJ2-2	TRBV10-3	CAIARGNTGELFF
TRBD2	TRBJ2-7	TRBV19	CASSLGLAVTYEQYF
TRBD1	TRBJ1-5	TRBV19	CASSATGGRQPQHF
NA	TRBJ1-5	TRBV6-1	CASSFDRREPQHF
NA	TRBJ2-1	TRBV9	CASSAGLDPSYNEQFF
NA	TRBJ1-5	TRBV18	CASSPPLWGLSNQPQHF
NA	TRBJ2-1	TRBV28	CASNKYRFSYNEQFF
NA	TRBJ1-1	TRBV28	CASSSGSLVTEAFF
NA	TRBJ2-5	TRBV21-1	CASSKEGPGGQGTQYF
NA	TRBJ1-3	TRBV5-4	CASSSPTVNLGNTIYF
NA	TRBJ1-5	TRBV6-1	CATQQGYSNQPQHF
NA	TRBJ1-4	TRBV7-2	CASSWGRGNEKLFF
TRBD1	TRBJ2-7	TRBV19	CASSATGTGTHRYEQYF
NA	TRBJ2-5	TRBV5-1	CASSLAAGLQETQYF
TRBD1	TRBJ1-2	TRBV2	CATQGALYYGYTF
NA	TRBJ1-1	TRBV5-1	CASSLGGSNTEAFF
NA	TRBJ2-1	TRBV9	CASSPQLVHNEQFF
TRBD2	TRBJ2-1	TRBV7-2	CASSSLAGIYNEQFF
NA	TRBJ2-7	TRBV6-5	CASSSQESTYEQYF
NA	TRBJ1-5	TRBV6-1	CASSERFDQPQHF
NA	TRBJ1-2	TRBV2	CASFGLLVSNYGYTF
NA	TRBJ1-1	TRBV19	CASSMIQANTEAFF
NA	TRBJ1-5	TRBV9	CASSGIGNQPQHF
NA	TRBJ1-6	TRBV4-2	CASSQESGLNSPLHF
NA	TRBJ1-5	TRBV5-1	CASSLNWGGQPQHF
NA	TRBJ2-3	TRBV7-2	CASSLGARAGADTQYF
TRBD1	TRBJ1-5	TRBV7-2	CASSFQGGNQPQHF
TRBD1	TRBJ2-1	TRBV10-3	CAIMGSGQGDNEQFF
NA	TRBJ1-5	TRBV2	CASSVDVREQPRHF
TRBD1	TRBJ1-6	TRBV2	CATKQGAYSPLHF
NA	TRBJ2-2	TRBV19	CASSPTERDTGELFF
TRBD1	TRBJ1-3	TRBV29-1	CSVGGTVGNTIYF
NA	TRBJ2-3	TRBV15	CATSRVPGDTQYF
TRBD1	TRBJ2-1	TRBV7-9	CASRPTGTAYNEQFF
TRBD1	TRBJ1-2	TRBV5-4	CASSAVGTGAVGYTF
NA	TRBJ2-1	TRBV4-3	CASSQDAPPTYNEQFF
NA	TRBJ2-2	TRBV5-6	CASSLPGAGELFF